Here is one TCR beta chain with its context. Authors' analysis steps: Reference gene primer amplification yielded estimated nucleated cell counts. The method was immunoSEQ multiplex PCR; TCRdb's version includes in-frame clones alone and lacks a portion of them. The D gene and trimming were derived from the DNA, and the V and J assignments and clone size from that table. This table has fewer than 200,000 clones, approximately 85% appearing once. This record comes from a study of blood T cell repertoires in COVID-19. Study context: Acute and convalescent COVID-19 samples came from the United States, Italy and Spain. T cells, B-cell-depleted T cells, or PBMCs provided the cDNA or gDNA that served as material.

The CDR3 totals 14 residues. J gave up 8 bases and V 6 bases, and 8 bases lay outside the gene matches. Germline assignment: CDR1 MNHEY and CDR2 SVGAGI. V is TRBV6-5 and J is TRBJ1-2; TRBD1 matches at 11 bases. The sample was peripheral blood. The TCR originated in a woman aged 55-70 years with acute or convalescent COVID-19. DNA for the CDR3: TGTGCCAGCAGCCGCGGACAGGGGGCGCAAGGCTACACCTTC. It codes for CASSRGQGAQGYTF.